The 8 T cell receptor beta chains reported below all come from one sample, sequenced in a study of blood T cells in healthy people across ages. The use of a sample-barcoded 5' primer and a J-beta primer mix characterized a second PCR of roughly 6 to 11 cycles. TCRdb reprocessed the 5' RACE reads with MiXCR, giving one entry per CDR3 protein. This table holds under 1 million distinct CDR3 sequences, under 55% found once. What was sequenced was blood. Every receptor here comes from a man in his 60s in good health.

This chain connects TRBV7-9 to TRBJ1-1, with 7 bases lining up with TRBD1. The germline V gene encodes CDR1 SEHNR and CDR2 FQNEAQ (reference sequence). Trimming cost V 5 bases and J 1 base; bases outside gene matches: 7. The CDR3 length is 15 residues. CDR3 region: CASSARDRENTEAFF. The CDR3 nucleotides read TGTGCCAGCAGCGCACGGGACAGAGAGAACACTGAAGCTTTCTTT.

J is TRBJ1-3 and V is TRBV6-6; D gene ambiguous. Germline values: CDR1 MNHNY, CDR2 SVGAGI (reference sequence). The CDR3 sequence is 15 residues long. Between the trimmed V and J ends, which lost 6 bases and 0 bases, there was a span of 12 bases. CDR3 sequence reads: CASRSTGTSGNTIYF. Here the CDR3 DNA reads TGTGCCAGCAGGTCCACGGGAACCTCTGGAAACACCATATATTTT.

The genes are TRBV10-3 and TRBJ2-5; D unresolved. The CDR3 loop spans 14 amino acids. Trimming cost V 3 bases and J 2 bases, with 10 bases left between them. From germline, CDR1 is ENHRY and CDR2 SYGVKD. DNA for the CDR3: TGTGCCATCAGTGAAGGAACAGTTCAAGAGACCCAGTACTTC. The encoded protein is CAISEGTVQETQYF.

This chain uses TRBV7-2 with TRBJ2-5; 9 bases fit TRBD1. Germline V gene data show CDR1 as SGHTA and CDR2 as FQGNSA. Germline trimming cut 5 bases from V and 11 bases from J; bases unmatched to any gene: 24. The CDR3 sequence is 18 residues long. CDR3: CASSPGLGRDRVRNEQYF. The CDR3 coding sequence is TGTGCCAGCAGCCCCGGTTTAGGCCGGGACAGGGTTAGGAATGAGCAGTACTTC.

The genes are TRBV2 and TRBJ2-5; 8 positions agree with TRBD1. The CDR3 runs to 15 residues. CDR1 and CDR2 from the germline V gene are SNHLY and FYNNEI. Trimming took 2 bases from V and 5 from J; bases not matched to a gene: 7. The CDR3 coding sequence is TGTGCCAGCAGTGAATCCAGGGGGCAGATTGAGACCCAGTACTTC. Translation gives CASSESRGQIETQYF.

The rearrangement links TRBV20-1 to TRBJ2-4; D remains ambiguous. The J call could be wrong; TRBJ2-7 is a better fit for the DNA end. CDR3 length: 14 amino acids. Per germline, CDR1 DFQATT and CDR2 SNEGSKA (reference sequence). The DNA of the CDR3 is TGCAGTGCCGACCGACGGGCCCCACCCCACGAGCAGTACTTC. This sequence encodes CSADRRAPPHEQYF.

The gene calls are TRBV20-1 and TRBJ2-3, with D tentatively TRBD2 (5 bases). The germline V gene encodes CDR1 DFQATT and CDR2 SNEGSKA (reference sequence). With 1 base removed from V and 8 bases from J, the gap between germline ends came to 16 bases. This CDR3 has 14 residues. The CDR3 DNA reads as TGCAGTGCTAGAGGGACTGGGTTTATACGTACGCAGTATTTT. Its translation: CSARGTGFIRTQYF.

This chain joins TRBV5-1 and TRBJ2-5; 10 bases fit TRBD2. J gave up 5 bases and V 5 bases, and 6 bases lay outside the gene matches. The length of the CDR3 is 14 residues. The germline gives CDR1 SGHRS, CDR2 YFSETQ. CDR3 coding DNA: TGCGCCAGCAGATCGGGACTAGCGAGGGAGACCCAGTACTTC. It translates to CASRSGLARETQYF.